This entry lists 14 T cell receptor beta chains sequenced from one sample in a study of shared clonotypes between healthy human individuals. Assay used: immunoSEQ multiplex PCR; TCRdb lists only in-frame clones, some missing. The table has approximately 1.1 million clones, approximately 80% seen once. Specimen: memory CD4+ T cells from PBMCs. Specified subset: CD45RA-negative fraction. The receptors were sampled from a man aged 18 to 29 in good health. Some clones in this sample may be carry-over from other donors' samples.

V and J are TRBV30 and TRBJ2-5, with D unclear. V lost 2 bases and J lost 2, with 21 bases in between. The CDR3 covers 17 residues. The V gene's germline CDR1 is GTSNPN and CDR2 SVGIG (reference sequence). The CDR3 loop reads CAWSKPPRQGFQETQYF. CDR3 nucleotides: TGTGCCTGGAGTAAACCCCCCCGACAAGGATTTCAAGAGACCCAGTACTTC.

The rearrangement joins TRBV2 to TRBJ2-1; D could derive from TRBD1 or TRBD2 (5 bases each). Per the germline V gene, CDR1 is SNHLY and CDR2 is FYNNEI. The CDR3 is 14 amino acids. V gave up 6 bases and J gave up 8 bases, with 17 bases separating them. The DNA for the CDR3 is TGTGCCAGCAGGAAGGGGTATGAGGAGGATGAGCAGTTCTTC. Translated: CASRKGYEEDEQFF.

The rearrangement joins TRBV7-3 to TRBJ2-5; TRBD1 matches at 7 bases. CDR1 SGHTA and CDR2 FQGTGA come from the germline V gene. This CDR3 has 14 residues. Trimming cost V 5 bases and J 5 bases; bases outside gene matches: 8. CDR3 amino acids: CASSARQGRETQYF. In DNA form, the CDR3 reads TGTGCCAGCAGCGCTAGACAGGGTCGCGAGACCCAGTACTTC.

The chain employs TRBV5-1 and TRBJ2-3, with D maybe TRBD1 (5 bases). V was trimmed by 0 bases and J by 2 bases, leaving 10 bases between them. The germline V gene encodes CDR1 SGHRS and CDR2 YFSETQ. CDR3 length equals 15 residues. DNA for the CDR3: TGCGCCAGCAGCTTGGACAGGCCGTACACAGATACGCAGTATTTT. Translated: CASSLDRPYTDTQYF.

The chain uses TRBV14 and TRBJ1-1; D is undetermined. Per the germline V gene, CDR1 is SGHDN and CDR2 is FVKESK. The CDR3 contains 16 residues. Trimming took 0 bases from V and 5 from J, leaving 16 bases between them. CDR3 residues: CASSQDGSGRGTEAFF. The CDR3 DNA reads TGTGCCAGCAGCCAAGATGGATCGGGGAGAGGTACTGAAGCTTTCTTT. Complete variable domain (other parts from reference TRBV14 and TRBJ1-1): EAGVTQFPSHSVIEKGQTVTLRCDPISGHDNLYWYRRVMGKEIKFLLHFVKESKQDESGMPNNRFLAERTGGTYSTLKVQPAELEDSGVYFCASSQDGSGRGTEAFFGQGTRLTVV.

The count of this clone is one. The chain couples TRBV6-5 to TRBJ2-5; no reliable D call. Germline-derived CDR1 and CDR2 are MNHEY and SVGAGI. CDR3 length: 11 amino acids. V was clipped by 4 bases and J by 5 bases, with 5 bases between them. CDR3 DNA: TGTGCCAGCAGTTCAAGTGAGACCCAGTACTTC. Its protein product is CASSSSETQYF.

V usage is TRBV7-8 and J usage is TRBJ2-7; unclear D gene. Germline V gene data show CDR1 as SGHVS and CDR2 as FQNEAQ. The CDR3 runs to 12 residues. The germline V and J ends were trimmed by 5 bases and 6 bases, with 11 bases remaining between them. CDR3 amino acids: CASSPASGEQYF. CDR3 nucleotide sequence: TGTGCCAGCAGCCCGGCTTCTGGCGAGCAGTACTTC.

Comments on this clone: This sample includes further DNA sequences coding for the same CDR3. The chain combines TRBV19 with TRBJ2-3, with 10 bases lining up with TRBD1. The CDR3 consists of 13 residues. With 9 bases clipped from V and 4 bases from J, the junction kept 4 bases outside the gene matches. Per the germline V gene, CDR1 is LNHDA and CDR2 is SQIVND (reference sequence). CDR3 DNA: TGTGCCAGCAGACAGGGGGCGGCAGATACGCAGTATTTT. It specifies CASRQGAADTQYF.

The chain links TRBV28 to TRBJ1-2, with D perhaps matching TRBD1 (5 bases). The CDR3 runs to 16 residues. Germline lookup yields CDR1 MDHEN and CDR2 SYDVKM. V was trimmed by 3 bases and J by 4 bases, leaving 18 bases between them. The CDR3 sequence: CASSFPSGQNTYGYTF. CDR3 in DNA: TGTGCCAGCAGTTTTCCTTCGGGGCAGAACACCTATGGCTACACCTTC.

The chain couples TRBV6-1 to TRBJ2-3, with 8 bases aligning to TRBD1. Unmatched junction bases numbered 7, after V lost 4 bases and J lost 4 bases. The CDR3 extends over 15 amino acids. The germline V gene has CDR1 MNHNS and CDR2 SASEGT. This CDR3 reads CASSGTGLGADTQYF. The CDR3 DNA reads TGTGCCAGCAGTGGGACAGGGTTAGGGGCAGATACGCAGTATTTT.

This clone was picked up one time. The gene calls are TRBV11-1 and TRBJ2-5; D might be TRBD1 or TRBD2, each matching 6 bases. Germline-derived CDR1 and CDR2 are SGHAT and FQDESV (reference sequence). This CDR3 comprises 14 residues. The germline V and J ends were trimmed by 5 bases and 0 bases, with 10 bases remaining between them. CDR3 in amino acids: CASSKGEDQETQYF. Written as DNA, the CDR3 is TGTGCCAGCAGCAAGGGGGAGGACCAAGAGACCCAGTACTTC.

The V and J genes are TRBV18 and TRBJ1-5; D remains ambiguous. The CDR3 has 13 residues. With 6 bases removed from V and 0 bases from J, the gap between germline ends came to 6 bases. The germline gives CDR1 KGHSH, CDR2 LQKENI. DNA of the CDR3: TGTGCCAGCTCGGTGAGTAGCAATCAGCCCCAGCATTTT. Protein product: CASSVSSNQPQHF.

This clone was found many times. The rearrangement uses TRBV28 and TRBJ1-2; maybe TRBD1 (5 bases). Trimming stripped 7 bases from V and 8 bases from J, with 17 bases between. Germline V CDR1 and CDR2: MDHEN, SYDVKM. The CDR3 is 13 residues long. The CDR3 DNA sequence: TGTGCCAGCAACTTCGGGGGGACGCAGGGCTACACCTTC. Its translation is CASNFGGTQGYTF.

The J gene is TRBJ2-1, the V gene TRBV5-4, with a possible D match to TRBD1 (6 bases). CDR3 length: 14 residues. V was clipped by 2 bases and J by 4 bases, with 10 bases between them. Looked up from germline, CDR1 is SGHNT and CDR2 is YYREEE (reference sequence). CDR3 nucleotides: TGTGCCAGCAGCTTCGGTCAGGGGTACAATGAGCAGTTCTTC. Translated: CASSFGQGYNEQFF.